This T cell receptor (beta chain) derives from a study of T cell repertoires in cytomegalovirus infection. Whole-study findings and limits: The ex vivo response was dominated by HLA-C-restricted CMV-specific TCR beta clonotypes. Frequencies of public TCR beta families were cumulated, and this identified carriers of CMV plus the relevant HLA.

TCRdb redid the calling of the reads with MiXCR, one entry per CDR3 protein. The sample comprises 500,000 to 600,000 distinct CDR3 sequences, approximately 17% of which are singletons, and more than 20% rests with the top ten. For this clonotype: The antigen is unknown.

V was cut by 3 bases and J by 3 bases, with 21 bases left in between. CDR1 is LNHNV, CDR2 YYDKDF, per germline (reference sequence). The CDR3 covers 17 residues. This clonotype was sampled from a human donor in good health (CMV status not recorded). Some clones in this sample may be carry-over from other donors' samples. The rearrangement uses TRBV15 and TRBJ2-7; D perhaps matches TRBD1 (8 bases). Sample: CD8+ T cells from PBMCs. The DNA of the CDR3 is TGTGCCACCAGCAGCCGGGAGGAGGTGACAGGGGACTACGAGCAGTACTTC. This codes for CATSSREEVTGDYEQYF. Drawing the rest from reference TRBV15 and TRBJ2-7, the complete variable domain is DAMVIQNPRYQVTQFGKPVTLSCSQTLNHNVMYWYQQKSSQAPKLLFHYYDKDFNNEADTPDNFQSRRPNTSFCFLDIRSPGLGDTAMYLCATSSREEVTGDYEQYFGPGTRLTVT.